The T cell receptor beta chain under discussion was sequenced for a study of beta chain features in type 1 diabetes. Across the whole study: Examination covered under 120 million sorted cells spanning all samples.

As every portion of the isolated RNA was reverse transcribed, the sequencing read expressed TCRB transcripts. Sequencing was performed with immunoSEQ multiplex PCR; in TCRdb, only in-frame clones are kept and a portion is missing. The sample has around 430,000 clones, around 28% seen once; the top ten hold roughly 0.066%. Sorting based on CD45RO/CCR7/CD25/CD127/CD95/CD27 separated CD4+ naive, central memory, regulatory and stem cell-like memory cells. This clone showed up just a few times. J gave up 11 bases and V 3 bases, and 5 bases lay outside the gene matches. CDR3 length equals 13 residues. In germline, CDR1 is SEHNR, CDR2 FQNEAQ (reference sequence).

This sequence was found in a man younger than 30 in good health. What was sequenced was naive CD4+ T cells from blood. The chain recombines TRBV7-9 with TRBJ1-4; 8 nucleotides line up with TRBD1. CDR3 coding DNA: TGTGCCAGCAGCTTTGACAGGGGTTTGAAACTGTTTTTT. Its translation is CASSFDRGLKLFF.